This TCR beta chain was captured by sequencing in a study of early stage breast cancer tumors (dated by TCRdb to 2016 to 2017). Concerning the study at large: Of the 15 to 20 invasive breast tumors, approximately 11 were found to be estrogen receptor-positive, progesterone receptor-positive and HER2-negative. On average, each sample had 9 to 10-fold read coverage. About 65% of the 12 ER+/PR+/HER2- tumors were invasive ductal carcinomas, while the other four were invasive lobular carcinomas. The samples as a whole yielded some 2,700,000 detected templates, corresponding to about 1 million unique clonotypes.

This clone is described as medium-sized (0.01 to 0.1%). Its specific antigen is unknown. The sample holds no much larger clone one base away, and base qualities are not on file. Each sample was amplified as two independent genomic DNA replicates: roughly 0.5 ug for blood and approximately 1.6 ug for tumor or normal breast. Following the manufacturer's instructions, the ImmunoSeq Intro kit was used to carry out TCRB sequencing on genomic DNA. For absolute quantification, the roughly 30-cycle multiplex PCR included proprietary primers along with spike-in control sequences. Single-end 150-bp reads were used to sequence an 87-bp fragment spanning the CDR3 plus the flanking V and J genes. Seven samples, each with two replicates, were multiplexed per lane of an Illumina MiSeq using version 3.0 chemistry. Under the source paper's analysis protocol: Raw data were processed with the vendor's proprietary pipeline, and both replicates were merged into a single result per sample. To define clonotypes, the study grouped productive rearrangements that shared the V-gene family, CDR3 amino acid sequence and J-gene segment. Clonality was calculated as 1 minus the normalized Shannon entropy (Pielou evenness) of TCRB abundances. T cell density was estimated as total templates divided by the number of input cells, with the number of input cells inferred from the DNA input amount. Recon with default parameters was used to estimate total repertoire diversity and clonality. Clonotypes with over 0.1% abundance in tumor and at least 32-fold higher abundance in tumor than in normal breast were defined as tumor-enriched. TCRdb's version of the immuneACCESS table is confined to in-frame rearrangements and falls short of the full clone set. An unresolved V gene accounts for under half of the shortfall where checked; the remainder is of unknown origin. V, J and clone size derive from that table, while D and trimming were established from the DNA sequence. This sample holds fewer than 30,000 clones; approximately 80% were observed only once. Approximately 12% of the sample is held by the ten biggest clonotypes.

The study profiled bulk TCR beta-chain repertoires in matched peripheral blood, tumor and adjacent normal breast tissue taken from approximately 15 patients with early-stage breast cancer. Before surgery, whole blood (roughly 4.5-10 mL) was collected into EDTA tubes and processed within 2 hours. Peripheral blood mononuclear cells were isolated by Ficoll-Paque centrifugation in SepMate-50 tubes. PBMCs were cryopreserved in roughly 90% FBS with around 10% DMSO in aliquots of about 1.7 to 4.5 million cells and stored in liquid nitrogen. Genomic DNA was extracted with the Qiagen AllPrep DNA/RNA Mini kit. CDR1 and CDR2, looked up from the germline V gene, are SNHLY and FYNNEI. After removal of 6 bases from V and 7 bases from J, the junction retains 9 bases not matched to a gene. Including the terminal cysteine and phenylalanine, the CDR3 comprises 16 residues. CDR3 DNA is the only sequence kept; it has 48 bases, read in frame from the first base.

Findings and caveats that apply to the study as a whole: Greater similarity was observed between blood and normal breast repertoires than between blood and tumor repertoires, and tumor was distinguished from normal in about 85% of the 16 patients when each tissue was compared with blood. Chain pairing and functional markers such as CD4, CD8 and FOXP3 were not captured by bulk genomic DNA sequencing of unsorted cells. Compared with adjacent normal breast tissue, tumors had higher clonality and around 2.5-fold greater T cell density. Because the cohort was small, a breakdown by tumor subtype could not be done. Enriched TCRB sequences shared across patients were mostly commonly generated sequences, unlikely to play an important role in the tumor microenvironment.

The V gene is TRBV2 and the J gene is TRBJ2-7; TRBD2 fits 16 bases in the junction. Sequences were obtained from blood. The sequence derives from a person between 60 and 70 years old with breast cancer. The CDR3 protein: CASRGGLAGGPSEQYF. The nucleotide sequence is TGTGCCAGCAGAGGGGGACTAGCGGGAGGGCCAAGTGAGCAGTACTTC.